The 17 T cell receptor beta chains reported below all come from one sample, sequenced in a study of sequential checkpoint blockade in melanoma. Sequenced by immunoSEQ multiplex PCR; TCRdb stores in-frame clones only, minus some. The data hold about 19,000 clones, with approximately 73% observed a single time. Documented treatment: randomized to nivolumab then ipilimumab (arm A) or the reverse (arm B). The starting material was CD8+ T cells sorted from blood (inferred from file names), obtained from a patient given nivolumab and ipilimumab in sequence. Receptors originate from a human donor with melanoma.

V is TRBV29-1 and J is TRBJ2-1; 7 bases map to TRBD1. The germline V gene encodes CDR1 SQVTM and CDR2 ANQGSEA. The V segment lost 6 bases and the J segment 0 bases; nucleotides outside the gene matches: 5. The CDR3 is 14 residues long. The CDR3: CSVGGFGSYNEQFF. In DNA form, the CDR3 reads TGCAGCGTAGGGGGCTTCGGCTCCTACAATGAGCAGTTCTTC.

The V gene is TRBV28, the J gene TRBJ2-7, with D possibly TRBD1 on 6 matching bases. In germline, CDR1 is MDHEN, CDR2 SYDVKM. The CDR3 has 12 amino acids. V dropped 5 bases and J dropped 6 bases, with 11 bases sitting between them. The CDR3 reads CASSDWGPEQYF. The CDR3 region has the DNA TGTGCCAGCAGTGATTGGGGGCCCGAGCAGTACTTC.

This chain uses TRBV4-1 with TRBJ2-7; TRBD2 might be the D (5 bases). The length of the CDR3 is 16 residues. V dropped 0 bases and J dropped 0 bases, with 12 bases sitting between them. The germline gives CDR1 MGHRA, CDR2 YSYEKL. Written as DNA, the CDR3 is TGCGCCAGCAGCCAAGATAGATTCGGGAACTCCTACGAGCAGTACTTC. Its translation is CASSQDRFGNSYEQYF.

This clone was observed once. This chain connects TRBV5-1 to TRBJ2-7; possible D gene TRBD1, 6 bases. The germline V and J ends were trimmed by 0 bases and 4 bases, with 14 bases remaining between them. This CDR3 contains 15 residues. From germline, CDR1 is SGHRS and CDR2 YFSETQ. The CDR3 loop is CASSLDTGRSYEQYF. The CDR3 nucleotides read TGCGCCAGCAGCTTGGATACAGGGAGATCGTACGAGCAGTACTTC.

The chain links TRBV25-1 to TRBJ2-7; D unclear. There are 12 residues in the CDR3. CDR1 MGHDK and CDR2 SYGVNS come from the germline V gene. V was clipped by 5 bases and J by 2 bases, with 7 bases between them. The CDR3 region has the DNA TGTGCCAGCAGTCCCGGAGCCTACGAGCAGTACTTC. Protein: CASSPGAYEQYF.

The gene calls are TRBV7-3 and TRBJ2-1; D gene ambiguous. CDR1 and CDR2 (germline): SGHTA, FQGTGA. There are 16 residues in the CDR3. Trimming removed 2 bases at V and 4 bases at J, with 15 bases between. The chain's CDR3 is CASSLGLGVGYNEQFF. DNA for the CDR3: TGTGCCAGCAGCTTAGGTCTGGGCGTAGGTTACAATGAGCAGTTCTTC.

The chain recombines TRBV6-5 with TRBJ2-6; 7 bases align to TRBD1. This CDR3 comprises 15 residues. Germline trimming cut 6 bases from V and 0 bases from J; bases unmatched to any gene: 2. CDR1 is MNHEY, CDR2 SVGAGI, per germline. The CDR3 DNA reads as TGTGCCAGCAGGGGACAGTACTCTGGGGCCAACGTCCTGACTTTC. This sequence encodes CASRGQYSGANVLTF.

This chain uses TRBV13 with TRBJ1-1; possible D gene TRBD1, 6 bases. This CDR3 is built from 14 residues. The V end lost 4 bases, the J end lost 4 bases, and 13 bases lay between the germline ends. Per the germline V gene, CDR1 is PRHDT and CDR2 is FYEKMQ (reference sequence). The CDR3 is CASSSPQGFTEAFF. DNA for the CDR3: TGTGCCAGCAGCTCACCTCAGGGGTTCACTGAAGCTTTCTTT.

The chain employs TRBV5-8 and TRBJ1-2, with 7 bases matching TRBD1. This CDR3 spans 15 amino acids. The J segment lost 4 bases and the V segment lost 5 bases, leaving 11 bases of the junction unmatched. Per germline, CDR1 SGHTS and CDR2 YDEGEE. The CDR3 bases are TGTGCCAGCAGGACACCCGGGACAGCTCTCTATGGCTACACCTTC. It codes for CASRTPGTALYGYTF.

The chain is built from TRBV6-1 and TRBJ2-7, with D hard to call. This CDR3 comprises 11 residues. The germline CDR1 and CDR2 sequences are MNHNS and SASEGT. Trimming shortened V by 6 bases and J by 3 bases, and 6 bases separated the two germline ends. CDR3 loop: CASSNGYEQYF. Here the CDR3 DNA reads TGTGCCAGCAGCAACGGCTACGAGCAGTACTTC.

The J gene is TRBJ2-7, the V gene TRBV9, with D possibly being TRBD2 (6 bases). CDR1 is SGDLS and CDR2 is YYNGEE in the germline V gene. V gave up 0 bases and J gave up 1 base, with 11 bases separating them. This CDR3 has 15 amino acids. Here the CDR3 DNA reads TGTGCCAGCAGCGTAGGACTAGAGGCGTCCTACGAGCAGTACTTC. The encoded protein is CASSVGLEASYEQYF.

The rearrangement joins TRBV4-2 to TRBJ1-4; D not certain. The CDR3 extends over 16 amino acids. V shed 4 bases and J shed 0 bases, with 12 bases lying between them. Germline assignment: CDR1 LGHNA and CDR2 YNFKEQ. The CDR3 region has the DNA TGTGCCAGCAGCCTGCCAGTGCGGGCAACTAATGAAAAACTGTTTTTT. The encoded protein is CASSLPVRATNEKLFF.

This clone was counted only a few times. The chain employs TRBV11-3 and TRBJ2-1; D is possibly TRBD2 (6 bases). Trimming removed 4 bases at V and 0 bases at J, with 13 bases between. The CDR3 contains 16 residues. Germline V gives CDR1 SGHNT, CDR2 YENEEA. CDR3 protein: CASSSRDGGSYNEQFF. CDR3 DNA: TGTGCCAGCAGCTCCCGGGACGGGGGCTCCTACAATGAGCAGTTCTTC.

CDR3 residues: CASSPGQGLNTEAFF. The CDR3 DNA follows: TGCGCCAGCAGCCCCGGACAGGGGTTGAACACTGAAGCTTTCTTT. The chain carries TRBV4-1 and TRBJ1-1; TRBD1 agrees at 9 bases. Germline V gene lookup returns CDR1 MGHRA and CDR2 YSYEKL. V dropped 4 bases and J dropped 0; count of bases not matched to a gene: 3. The CDR3 runs 15 residues.

The chain combines TRBV2 with TRBJ2-5; a possible D gene is TRBD1 (6 bases). The CDR3 totals 13 residues. V was trimmed by 6 bases and J by 3 bases, leaving 11 bases between them. CDR1 is SNHLY, CDR2 FYNNEI, per germline. The CDR3, as DNA: TGTGCCAGCAGCGACAGGAGCGAAGAGACCCAGTACTTC. Amino acids: CASSDRSEETQYF.

This sequence joins TRBV9 and TRBJ1-1; 9 bases are a match to TRBD1. The CDR3 sequence is 14 residues long. Trimming at V came to 5 bases and at J to 5 bases, leaving 7 bases not matched to a gene. Per germline, CDR1 SGDLS and CDR2 YYNGEE. The CDR3 protein is CASSQTGGSTEAFF. CDR3 nucleotides: TGTGCCAGCAGTCAGACAGGGGGTTCTACTGAAGCTTTCTTT. The full variable domain, completed using reference TRBV9 and TRBJ1-1, is DSGVTQTPKHLITATGQRVTLRCSPRSGDLSVYWYQQSLDQGLQFLIQYYNGEERAKGNILERFSAQQFPDLHSELNLSSLELGDSALYFCASSQTGGSTEAFFGQGTRLTVV.

The genes are TRBV25-1 and TRBJ2-7, with 7 bases identical to TRBD1. Germline CDR1 reads MGHDK; CDR2 reads SYGVNS. This CDR3 is 15 amino acids long. Trimming removed 3 bases from V and 2 bases from J; junction bases left unmatched: 7. CDR3 loop: CASSDSDRSAYEQYF. DNA of the CDR3: TGTGCCAGCAGTGATTCGGACAGGTCTGCCTACGAGCAGTACTTC.